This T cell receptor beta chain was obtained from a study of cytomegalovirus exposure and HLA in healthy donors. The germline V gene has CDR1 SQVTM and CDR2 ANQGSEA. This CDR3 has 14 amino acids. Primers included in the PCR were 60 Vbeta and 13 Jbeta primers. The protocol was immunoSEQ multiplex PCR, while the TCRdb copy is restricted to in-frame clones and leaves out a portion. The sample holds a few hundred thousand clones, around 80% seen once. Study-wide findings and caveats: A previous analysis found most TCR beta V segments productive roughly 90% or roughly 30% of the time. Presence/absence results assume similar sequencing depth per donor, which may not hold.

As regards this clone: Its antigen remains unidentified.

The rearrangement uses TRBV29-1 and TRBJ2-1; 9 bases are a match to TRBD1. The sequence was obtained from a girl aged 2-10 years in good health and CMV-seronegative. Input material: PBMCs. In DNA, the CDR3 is TGCACAGGACAGGGGCCAGGGATATACAATGAGCAGTTCTTC. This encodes CTGQGPGIYNEQFF.